These T cell receptor beta chains were read from a single sample in a study of cytomegalovirus exposure and HLA in healthy donors. The method was immunoSEQ multiplex PCR; TCRdb's version includes in-frame clones alone and lacks a portion of them. The table shows 150,000 or so clones, with roughly 80% occurring only once. The specimen sequenced was PBMCs. The receptors were sampled from a male donor in good health and CMV-seronegative. CDR3s include the opening cysteine and the closing phenylalanine or tryptophan. D genes are given only for firm matches.

V gene,J gene,D gene,CDR3 protein
TRBV30,TRBJ1-6,NA,CAWSASGGGNSPLHF
TRBV19,TRBJ1-5,NA,CASSSPTRGNQPQHF
TRBV6-1,TRBJ2-1,TRBD2,CASSAVEGGTRNEQFF
TRBV20-1,TRBJ1-1,NA,CSARDRKAFF
TRBV10-3,TRBJ1-2,NA,CAISESRARGANYGYTF
TRBV6-6,TRBJ2-1,TRBD2,CASSSSGGVNNEQFF
TRBV2,TRBJ2-7,TRBD2,CASSDYAGGPVYEQYF
TRBV5-1,TRBJ2-7,NA,CASSSTFGSYEQYF
TRBV9,TRBJ1-3,NA,CASSVVGGGNTIYF
TRBV9,TRBJ2-7,NA,CASSASTVPYEQYF
TRBV13,TRBJ2-5,NA,CASSLGGAGRVVQETQYF
TRBV28,TRBJ2-3,TRBD1,CASSFNRGTDTQYF
TRBV29-1,TRBJ1-1,TRBD1,CSVGQGAYEAFF
TRBV2,TRBJ1-1,NA,CASSEATGKDTEAFF
TRBV10-3,TRBJ1-5,NA,CAISPGADSNQPQHF
TRBV28,TRBJ2-5,TRBD2,CASSPRLAGGRETQYF
TRBV7-6,TRBJ1-3,NA,CASGLSRHIDSGNTIYF
TRBV5-1,TRBJ2-1,TRBD1,CASAPGQGYKYEQFF
TRBV4-2,TRBJ1-3,TRBD1,CASSQYIQGASGNTIYF
TRBV9,TRBJ2-7,NA,CASSLGVSYEQYF
TRBV30,TRBJ1-3,TRBD1,CAWSAGTGGTGNTIYF
TRBV7-3,TRBJ2-2,NA,CASRPGTVNTGELFF
TRBV6-1,TRBJ2-7,TRBD1,CASSARTGGPYEQYF